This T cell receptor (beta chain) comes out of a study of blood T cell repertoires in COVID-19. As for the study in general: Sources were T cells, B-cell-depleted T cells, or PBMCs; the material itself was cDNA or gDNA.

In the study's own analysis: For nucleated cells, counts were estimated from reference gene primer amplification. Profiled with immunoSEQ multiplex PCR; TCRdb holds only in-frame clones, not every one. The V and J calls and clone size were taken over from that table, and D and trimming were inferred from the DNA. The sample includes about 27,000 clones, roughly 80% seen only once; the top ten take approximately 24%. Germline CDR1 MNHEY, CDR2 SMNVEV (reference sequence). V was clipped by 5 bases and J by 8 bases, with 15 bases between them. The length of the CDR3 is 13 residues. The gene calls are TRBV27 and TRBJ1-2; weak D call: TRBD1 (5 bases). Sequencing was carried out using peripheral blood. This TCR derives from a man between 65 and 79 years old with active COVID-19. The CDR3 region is CASSIRGGRGYTF. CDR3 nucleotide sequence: TGTGCCAGCAGTATCCGGGGGGGTCGGGGCTACACCTTC.